Sequencing of this T cell receptor (beta chain) was carried out in a study of T-cell memory formation after mild COVID-19. Whole-study findings and limits: CD4/CD8 balance characterized clones contracting day 15 to 85, and CD4+ skew characterized later expanders. Day 37-peaking second-wave clones had unconfirmed SARS-CoV-2 specificity. Mainly CM and EM harbored the contracting CD4+ clones; mainly EMRA harbored the CD8+ ones. Researchers found some responding clones in pre-infection memory, a sign that cross-reactive memory joined.

A remark on this clonotype: Its antigen remains unknown.

The CDR3 has 13 amino acids. MiXCR, run by TCRdb on the 5' RACE reads, gives a single entry per CDR3 protein. The sample yields under 250,000 distinct CDR3 sequences, around 25% seen once. The genes are TRBV21-1 and TRBJ2-5; whether TRBD1, the table's D call, matches the DNA was not checked. TRBV21-1 is flagged as a pseudogene. Sequenced: PBMCs or a T cell subset sorted from them (not recorded which). This clonotype was obtained from an adult woman who had mild COVID-19 (a few samples of this study predate the infection). Cell type and time point are not known. The CDR3 reads CASIVDRQETQYF. The CDR3 nucleotides read TGTGCCAGCATCGTGGACAGACAAGAGACCCAGTACTTC.